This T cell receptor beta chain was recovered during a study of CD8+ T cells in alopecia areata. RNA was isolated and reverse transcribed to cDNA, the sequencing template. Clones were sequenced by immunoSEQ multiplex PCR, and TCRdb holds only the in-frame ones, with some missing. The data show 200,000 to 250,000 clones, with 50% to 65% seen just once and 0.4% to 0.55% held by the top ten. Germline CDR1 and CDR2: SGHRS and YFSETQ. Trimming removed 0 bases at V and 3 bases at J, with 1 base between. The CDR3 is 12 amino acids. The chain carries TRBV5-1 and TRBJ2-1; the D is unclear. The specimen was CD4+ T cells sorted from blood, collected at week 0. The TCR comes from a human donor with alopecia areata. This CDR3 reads CASSLDYNEQFF. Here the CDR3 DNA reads TGCGCCAGCAGCTTGGACTACAATGAGCAGTTCTTC.